This TCR beta chain was identified in a study of Graves' ophthalmopathy and Graves' hyperthyroidism. Regarding the study as a whole: Sensitivity reached more than 85% and specificity almost 83% for a 13-signature model separating ophthalmopathy from stable hyperthyroidism.

For this clonotype: Antigen unknown. A much larger clone differs by one base, so this may be a read error.

Investigators amplified TCR beta CDR3 regions from RNA transcripts. Second-round multiplex PCR came after a first-round RT-PCR that employed HTBI primers. MiXCR, applied by TCRdb to the multiplex PCR reads, yields one record per CDR3 protein. The top ten clones hold around 7% of a sample with hundreds of thousands of distinct CDR3 sequences, 15% of them seen once. Hyperthyroidism was new, under 2 months, in patients aged 18 to 65. Exclusion covered patients with other autoimmune diseases or uncontrolled infections (as well as pregnancy or lactation). Fresh peripheral blood, 10 ml, was the PBMC source. There are 13 residues in the CDR3. V was cut by 4 bases and J by 1 base, with 7 bases left in between. Germline V gives CDR1 MNHEY, CDR2 SVGAGI.

The chain couples TRBV6-5 to TRBJ1-1; D is unclear. The sequenced sample was peripheral blood. This receptor was obtained from a woman aged 18-29 years with stable Graves' hyperthyroidism. For the CDR3, the DNA is TGTGCCAGCAGTTGGAGAGAGAACACTGAAGCTTTCTTT. This gives the protein CASSWRENTEAFF.